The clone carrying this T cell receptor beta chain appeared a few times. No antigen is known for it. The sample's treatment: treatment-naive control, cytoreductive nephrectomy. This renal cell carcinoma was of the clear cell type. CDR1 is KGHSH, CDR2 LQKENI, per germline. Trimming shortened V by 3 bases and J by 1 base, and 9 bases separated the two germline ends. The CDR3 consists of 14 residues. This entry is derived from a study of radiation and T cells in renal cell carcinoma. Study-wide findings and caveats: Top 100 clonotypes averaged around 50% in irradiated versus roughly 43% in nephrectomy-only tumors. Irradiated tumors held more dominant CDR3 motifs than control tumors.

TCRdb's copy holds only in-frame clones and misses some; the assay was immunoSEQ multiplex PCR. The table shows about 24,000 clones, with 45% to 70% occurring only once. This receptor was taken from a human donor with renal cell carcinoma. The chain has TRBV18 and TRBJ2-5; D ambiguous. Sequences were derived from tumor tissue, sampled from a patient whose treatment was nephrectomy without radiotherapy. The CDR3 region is CASSPLQVQETQYF. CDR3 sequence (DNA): TGTGCCAGCTCACCCCTTCAGGTCCAAGAGACCCAGTACTTC.